Sequencing of this T cell receptor (beta chain) was carried out in a study of blood T cell repertoires in COVID-19. Whole-study context: Samples taken during acute and convalescent COVID-19 were collected in the United States, Italy and Spain. Sample material is recorded as cDNA or gDNA derived from T cells, B-cell-depleted T cells, or PBMCs.

Authors' processing steps: How many nucleated cells were present was estimated from reference gene primer amplification. The repertoire was sequenced with immunoSEQ multiplex PCR; TCRdb's copy has only in-frame clones and lacks some. D and trimming were read from the DNA, whereas the V and J calls and clone size are those reported in that table. The profile covers more than 300,000 clones, with around 86% appearing a single time and under 2% taken by the ten largest. Per the germline V gene, CDR1 is SEHNR and CDR2 is FQNEAQ (reference sequence). V shed 3 bases, J shed 6 bases, and the junction held 5 bases outside the gene matches. The CDR3 runs to 14 residues.

Specimen: peripheral blood. This TCR derives from a woman aged 45-65 years with acute or convalescent COVID-19. J is TRBJ1-5 and V is TRBV7-9, with TRBD1 matching 7 bases. Here the CDR3 DNA reads TGTGCCAGCAGCTTGCCAGGGGGTGGTCAGCCCCAGCATTTT. It translates to CASSLPGGGQPQHF. Together with reference TRBV7-9 and TRBJ1-5, the CDR3 gives the full variable domain: DTGVSQNPRHKITKRGQNVTFRCDPISEHNRLYWYRQTLGQGPEFLTYFQNEAQLEKSRLLSDRFSAERPKGSFSTLEIQRTEQGDSAMYLCASSLPGGGQPQHFGDGTRLSIL.